This T cell receptor beta chain was found in a study of cytomegalovirus exposure and HLA in healthy donors. The PCR ran on 60 Vbeta and 13 Jbeta primers. Measured with immunoSEQ multiplex PCR; TCRdb has only the in-frame clones, and not every one. The table records under 200,000 clones, roughly 70% of them present only once. From germline, CDR1 is SGHRS and CDR2 YFSETQ. V gave up 1 base and J gave up 2 bases, with 12 bases separating them. The CDR3 length is 15 residues. Notes on this clone: Its target is unknown.

Whole-study findings and limits: Within an earlier analysis, most TCR beta V segments proved productive either about 87% or about 30% of the time. Investigators reported more than 150 TCR beta chains as tied to cytomegalovirus.

In nominal health when sampled, donors likely had unrecorded immune exposures nonetheless. This receptor was taken from a woman in her 50s in good health and CMV-seropositive. The sequenced sample consisted of PBMCs. This chain connects TRBV5-1 to TRBJ1-2; D gene ambiguous. CDR3 in amino acids: CASSLRLGQNYGYTF. In DNA, the CDR3 is TGCGCCAGCAGCTTGAGACTCGGTCAAAACTATGGCTACACCTTC.